This TCR beta chain was sequenced in a study of cytomegalovirus exposure and HLA in healthy donors. The PCR made use of 60 Vbeta and 13 Jbeta primers. Produced via immunoSEQ multiplex PCR; TCRdb's table is partial and in-frame only. The sample has 100,000 to 150,000 clones; 65% to 75% are singletons. Study results and caveats: Cytomegalovirus association was assigned to about 150 TCR beta chains. There were some V segments, including TRBV6-2 and TRBV6-3, excluded as indistinguishable. TCR beta sequences reportedly predicted most subjects' HLA-A and HLA-B alleles accurately.

About this clone itself: Antigen: not known.

From germline, CDR1 is SGHTS and CDR2 YDEGEE. V shed 1 base and J shed 4 bases, with 8 bases lying between them. This CDR3 contains 14 residues. The sequenced material came from PBMCs. This clonotype originated in a middle-aged man in good health and CMV-seropositive. The chain joins TRBV5-8 to TRBJ1-4, with a weak D call TRBD1 (5 bases). The DNA for the CDR3 is TGTGCCAGCAGCTTGTCGGGGGTTAATGAAAAACTGTTTTTT. Translated, it gives CASSLSGVNEKLFF.